A selection of T cell receptor beta chains follows, all from one sample in a study of blood T cell repertoires in COVID-19. The table came from immunoSEQ multiplex PCR; TCRdb's copy has only in-frame clones and leaves some out. Among just over 80,000 clones, 81% were seen once, and the ten largest hold around 40%. The specimen sequenced was peripheral blood. These receptors were taken from an elderly man with acute or convalescent COVID-19. The CDR3 runs from the conserved cysteine through the conserved F or W. D genes are given only for firm matches. Only part of the rows carry a size: once, few, many, or a class if the clone is expanded.

J gene | D gene | CDR3 length | clone size | V gene | CDR3 protein | CDR3 DNA
TRBJ1-3 | NA | 18 | NA | TRBV18 | CASSPLPPRQNSGNTIYF | TGTGCCAGCTCGCCCCTACCCCCCCGTCAAAACTCTGGAAACACCATATATTTT
TRBJ2-7 | NA | 15 | once | TRBV2 | CASGLEQGSSFEQYF | TGTGCCAGCGGCCTTGAACAGGGATCTTCCTTCGAGCAGTACTTC
TRBJ1-1 | NA | 15 | NA | TRBV11-2 | CASSLSPTLNTEAFF | TGTGCCAGCAGCTTAAGTCCGACACTGAACACTGAAGCTTTCTTT
TRBJ2-2 | TRBD1 | 15 | few | TRBV5-1 | CASSTRTGGSGELFF | TGCGCCAGCAGCACACGGACAGGGGGATCCGGGGAGCTGTTTTTT
TRBJ1-1 | TRBD1 | 13 | NA | TRBV2 | CASSGQGRAEAFF | TGTGCCAGCAGTGGACAGGGGAGGGCTGAAGCTTTCTTT
TRBJ2-7 | TRBD1 | 16 | NA | TRBV6-6 | CASSSTGQGSSYEQYF | TGTGCCAGCAGTTCGACAGGGCAAGGAAGCTCCTACGAGCAGTACTTC
TRBJ1-5 | NA | 14 | once | TRBV7-8 | CASSSLRGSQPQHF | TGTGCCAGCAGCAGCTTGCGGGGATCTCAGCCCCAGCATTTT
TRBJ1-3 | NA | 16 | many | TRBV15 | CATSREDAGTGNTIYF | TGTGCCACCAGCAGAGAGGATGCGGGGACTGGAAACACCATATATTTT
TRBJ2-5 | TRBD2 | 13 | NA | TRBV10-1 | CASQVAGEETQYF | TGCGCCAGCCAGGTAGCGGGAGAAGAGACCCAGTACTTC
TRBJ2-1 | TRBD1 | 14 | NA | TRBV11-2 | CASSLDQGAREQFF | TGTGCCAGCAGCTTAGATCAGGGGGCACGAGAGCAGTTCTTC
TRBJ1-6 | NA | 13 | NA | TRBV30 | CASGGANNSPLHF | TGTGCCTCGGGAGGGGCAAATAATTCACCCCTCCACTTT
TRBJ1-3 | TRBD1 | 14 | NA | TRBV9 | CASSPRQGGNTIYF | TGTGCCAGCAGCCCTCGACAGGGTGGAAACACCATATATTTT
TRBJ2-1 | NA | 17 | NA | TRBV11-2 | CASSFPESGSHYNEQFF | TGTGCCAGCAGCTTCCCCGAGTCCGGGAGCCACTACAATGAGCAGTTCTTC
TRBJ1-6 | TRBD1 | 15 | NA | TRBV2 | CASRDQGALNSPLHF | TGTGCCAGCAGGGACCAGGGGGCCCTTAATTCACCCCTCCACTTT
TRBJ1-1 | NA | 14 | NA | TRBV11-2 | CASSLEGGVTEAFF | TGTGCCAGCAGCTTAGAGGGGGGGGTCACTGAAGCTTTCTTT
TRBJ2-7 | NA | 13 | few | TRBV18 | CASSQLLQGEQYF | TGTGCCAGCTCCCAACTGCTCCAGGGCGAGCAGTACTTC
TRBJ2-7 | TRBD1 | 14 | NA | TRBV5-4 | CASGQGVDRYEQYF | TGTGCCAGCGGACAGGGGGTAGATAGGTACGAGCAGTACTTC
TRBJ2-5 | NA | 13 | NA | TRBV7-7 | CASSWAGKETQYF | TGTGCTAGCAGCTGGGCAGGGAAAGAGACCCAGTACTTC
TRBJ2-3 | TRBD2 | 17 | once | TRBV3-1/TRBV3-2 | CASSQDPIAGVRDTQYF | TGTGCCAGCAGCCAGGATCCCATAGCGGGAGTGAGGGATACGCAGTATTTT
TRBJ1-1 | TRBD1 | 15 | few | TRBV5-4 | CASSVRQGTPTEAFF | TGTGCCAGCAGCGTAAGACAGGGTACCCCCACTGAAGCTTTCTTT
TRBJ2-1 | TRBD2 | 18 | NA | TRBV19 | CASSPLREGRLYYNEQFF | TGTGCCAGTTCACCCCTGCGGGAGGGCCGTTTGTATTACAATGAGCAGTTCTTC
TRBJ1-1 | TRBD1 | 14 | NA | TRBV18 | CASSQDRVSTEAFF | TGTGCCAGCTCACAGGACAGGGTAAGCACTGAAGCTTTCTTT
TRBJ2-5 | TRBD2 | 15 | NA | TRBV28 | CASSLISGRIETQYF | TGTGCCAGCAGTTTAATTAGCGGGAGAATAGAGACCCAGTACTTC